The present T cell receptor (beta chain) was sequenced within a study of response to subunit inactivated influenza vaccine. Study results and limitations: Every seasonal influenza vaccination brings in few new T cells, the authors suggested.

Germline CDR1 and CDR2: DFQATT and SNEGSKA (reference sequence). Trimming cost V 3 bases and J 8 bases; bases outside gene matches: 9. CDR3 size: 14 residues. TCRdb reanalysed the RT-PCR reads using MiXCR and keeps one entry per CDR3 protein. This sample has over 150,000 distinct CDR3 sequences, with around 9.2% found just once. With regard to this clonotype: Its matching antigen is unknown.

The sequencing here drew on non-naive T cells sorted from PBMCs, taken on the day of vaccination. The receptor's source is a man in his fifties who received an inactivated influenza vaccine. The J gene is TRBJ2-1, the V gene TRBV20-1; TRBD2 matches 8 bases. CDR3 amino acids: CSASLPGGRDEQFF. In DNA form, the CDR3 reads TGCAGTGCTAGTCTACCGGGGGGGCGGGATGAGCAGTTCTTC.